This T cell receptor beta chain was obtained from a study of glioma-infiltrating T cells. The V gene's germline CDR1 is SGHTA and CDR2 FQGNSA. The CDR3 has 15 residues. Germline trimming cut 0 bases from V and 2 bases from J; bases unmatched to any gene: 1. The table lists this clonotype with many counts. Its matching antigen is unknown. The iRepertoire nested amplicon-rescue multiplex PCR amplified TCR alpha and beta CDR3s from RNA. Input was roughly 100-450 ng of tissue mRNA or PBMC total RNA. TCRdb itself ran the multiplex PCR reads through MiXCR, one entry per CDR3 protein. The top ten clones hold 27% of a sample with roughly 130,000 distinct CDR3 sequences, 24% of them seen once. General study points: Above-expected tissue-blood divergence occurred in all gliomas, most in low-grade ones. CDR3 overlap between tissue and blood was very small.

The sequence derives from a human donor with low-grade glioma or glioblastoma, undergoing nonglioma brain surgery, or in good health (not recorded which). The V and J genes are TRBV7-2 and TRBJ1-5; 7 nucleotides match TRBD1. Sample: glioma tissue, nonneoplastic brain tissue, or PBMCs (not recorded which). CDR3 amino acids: CASSLAQGGNQPQHF. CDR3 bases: TGTGCCAGCAGCTTAGCGCAGGGGGGCAATCAGCCCCAGCATTTT.